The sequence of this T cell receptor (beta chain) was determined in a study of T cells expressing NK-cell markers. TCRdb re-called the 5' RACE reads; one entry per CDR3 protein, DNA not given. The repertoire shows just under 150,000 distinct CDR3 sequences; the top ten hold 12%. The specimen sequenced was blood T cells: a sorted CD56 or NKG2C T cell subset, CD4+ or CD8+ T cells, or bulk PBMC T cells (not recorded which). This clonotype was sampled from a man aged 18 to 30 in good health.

CDR3 loop: CASSEEVGYYNQPQHF. The J gene is TRBJ1-5, the V gene TRBV2. The CDR3 has 16 residues. Germline V gene sequence: CDR1 SNHLY, CDR2 FYNNEI.